This is a list of T cell receptor beta chains from one sample in a study of T cells in Graves' hyperthyroidism and ophthalmopathy. A single record per CDR3 protein comes from TCRdb applying MiXCR to the multiplex PCR reads. The data hold some 800,000 distinct CDR3 sequences, with around 38% observed a single time. Sequencing was performed on blood. The receptor set was obtained from a man younger than 30 with Graves' hyperthyroidism. Both conserved end residues are part of each CDR3. D genes are given only for firm matches. Size is omitted from some rows. Given values are once, few, many or a class for expanded clones.

J | D | V | size | DNA | CDR3
TRBJ2-5 | - | TRBV4-3 | many | TGCGCCAGCAGCCGGGCAGCGGATGAGACCCAGTACTTC | CASSRAADETQYF
TRBJ2-1 | TRBD2 | TRBV20-1 | - | TGCAGTGCTAGAGAAGGAGCGGGGGGGGCAGGGAATGAGCAGTTCTTC | CSAREGAGGAGNEQFF
TRBJ2-7 | - | TRBV11-2 | - | TGTGCCAGCAGCTTAGAAGTGGGACCATCCTACGAGCAGTACTTC | CASSLEVGPSYEQYF
TRBJ2-7 | TRBD1 | TRBV6-2/TRBV6-3 | once | TGTGCCAGCAGTTTCCATCCGACAGGGGTGGGCGCCTACGAGCAGTACTTC | CASSFHPTGVGAYEQYF
TRBJ2-7 | - | TRBV19 | - | TGTGCCAGTAGTATTGATGAGAGCTACGAGCAGTACTTC | CASSIDESYEQYF
TRBJ1-1 | - | TRBV7-9 | many | TGTGCCAGCAGCCGAGATGCGAACACTGAAGCTTTCTTT | CASSRDANTEAFF
TRBJ2-7 | TRBD2 | TRBV20-1 | few | TGCAGTGCTAGAGATACTAGCGGTCGATCCTACGAGCAGTACTTC | CSARDTSGRSYEQYF
TRBJ1-6 | - | TRBV12-3/TRBV12-4 | many | TGTGCCAGCAGCTTGAATCAGGGTTCACCCCTCCACTTT | CASSLNQGSPLHF
TRBJ2-7 | - | TRBV5-1 | - | TGCGCCAGCACCCCGGCAGGGAACGTCTACGAGCAGTACTTC | CASTPAGNVYEQYF
TRBJ1-2 | - | TRBV2 | few | TGTGCCAGCAGTCCAGACAGGCCCACAAGCTATGGCTACACCTTC | CASSPDRPTSYGYTF
TRBJ2-7 | - | TRBV7-6 | few | TGTGCCAGCAGCGTAAACCGGGGTCCCGGCTCCTACGAGCAGTACTTC | CASSVNRGPGSYEQYF
TRBJ1-1 | - | TRBV5-1 | - | TGCGCCAGCAGCTTGGACGGTCCCACTGAAGCTTTCTTT | CASSLDGPTEAFF
TRBJ2-2 | - | TRBV7-9 | - | TGTGCCAGCAGTTACTTTCCCACCGGGGAGCTGTTTTTT | CASSYFPTGELFF
TRBJ2-5 | - | TRBV20-1 | many | TGCAGTGCCCTCCGGGAGACCCAGTACTTC | CSALRETQYF
TRBJ2-7 | TRBD1 | TRBV4-1 | few | TGCGCCAGCAGCCCCGGAGGACAGGGAGACTACGAGCAGTACTTC | CASSPGGQGDYEQYF
TRBJ2-7 | TRBD2 | TRBV7-2 | - | TGTGCCAGCAGCCAAGCTAGCGGGAAGGTATACGAGCAGTACTTC | CASSQASGKVYEQYF
TRBJ2-7 | - | TRBV5-1 | - | TGCGCCAGCAGCTCCCAGATGTCCTCCTACGAGCAGTACTTC | CASSSQMSSYEQYF
TRBJ2-7 | TRBD2 | TRBV2 | many | TGTGCCAGCAGTGGGGGGACTAGCGGGAGCCAAGAGCAGTACTTC | CASSGGTSGSQEQYF
TRBJ2-5 | TRBD1 | TRBV12-3/TRBV12-4 | - | TGTGCCAGCAGTTCCGGGACAGGCCCCGAGGAGACCCAGTACTTC | CASSSGTGPEETQYF
TRBJ1-1 | - | TRBV7-9 | many | TGTGCCAGCAGCCGTAACCCTTCAGGGAACACTGAAGCTTTCTTT | CASSRNPSGNTEAFF
TRBJ1-4 | - | TRBV12-3/TRBV12-4 | few | TGTGCCAGCAGTTTAGCGCTCCGGACATCCAAGGAAAAACTGTTTTTT | CASSLALRTSKEKLFF
TRBJ1-6 | - | TRBV5-1 | - | TGCGCCAGGAGAAATTCACCCCTCCACTTT | CARRNSPLHF
TRBJ1-4 | - | TRBV19 | many | TGTGCCAGTCTAAACGGGAATGAAAAACTGTTTTTT | CASLNGNEKLFF
TRBJ1-2 | TRBD1 | TRBV25-1 | few | TGTGCCAGCAGTGGGGCCCCCGGGACAGGGGGCCTCTATGGCTACACCTTC | CASSGAPGTGGLYGYTF
TRBJ1-2 | TRBD1 | TRBV7-2 | once | TGTGCCAGCAGGAGGACAGGGGCAACTGGCTACACCTTC | CASRRTGATGYTF
TRBJ1-5 | - | TRBV24-1 | many | TGTGCCACCAGTGGTAGGGGAAGCAATCAGCCCCAGCATTTT | CATSGRGSNQPQHF
TRBJ2-5 | TRBD1 | TRBV12-5 | - | TGTGCTAGTGGTTTCGGACAGGGGACAGGCGAGACCCAGTACTTC | CASGFGQGTGETQYF
TRBJ1-1 | - | TRBV6-6 | - | TGTGCCAGCAGTTACTCTCCGCAGAACACTGAAGCTTTCTTT | CASSYSPQNTEAFF
TRBJ1-4 | - | TRBV20-1 | many | TGCAGTGCTAGAGATGACGGCGGAAAACTGTTTTTT | CSARDDGGKLFF
TRBJ1-2 | - | TRBV4-1 | few | TGCGCCAGCAGCCAAGGGCGGGGAGCTAACTATGGCTACACCTTC | CASSQGRGANYGYTF
TRBJ1-6 | - | TRBV6-5 | - | TGTGCCGGCAGTTACTCTGGAGGAATGACTTCACCCCTCCACTTT | CAGSYSGGMTSPLHF
TRBJ2-7 | - | TRBV20-1 | few | TGCAGTGCCAAGGGGGAGGCCTACGAGCAGTACTTC | CSAKGEAYEQYF
TRBJ2-2 | TRBD2 | TRBV29-1 | few | TGCAGCGCGGGGGGGGGCCGGGAGCTGTTTTTT | CSAGGGRELFF
TRBJ1-3 | - | TRBV13 | - | TGTGCCAGCAGCTTAATGTTTGCCTCAACCAAGTCTGGAAACACCATATATTTT | CASSLMFASTKSGNTIYF
TRBJ1-1 | - | TRBV29-1 | - | TGCAGCAGTCAGGACAGTCTCACTGAAGCTTTCTTT | CSSQDSLTEAFF
TRBJ1-4 | TRBD1 | TRBV2 | once | TGTGCCAGTAGTGTCCGCCGGGACAGTAGCGGTTTGCTGCTTTTT | CASSVRRDSSGLLLF